These 22 T cell receptor beta chains were all obtained from the same sample, sequenced in a study of blood T cells in healthy people across ages. A second roughly 6 to 12 cycle PCR used barcoded and J-beta primers. MiXCR was run by TCRdb on the 5' RACE reads, yielding one entry per CDR3 protein. The data show 1.6 million or so distinct CDR3 sequences, with roughly 32% seen just once and over 9% held by the top ten. Material: blood. The receptors shown here come from a woman aged 30 to 39 in good health.

The chain uses TRBV27 and TRBJ2-7, with TRBD2 matching 10 bases. The CDR3 loop spans 17 amino acids. Trimming removed 4 bases from V and 6 bases from J; junction bases left unmatched: 15. Germline V CDR1 and CDR2: MNHEY, SMNVEV (reference sequence). The CDR3 spells CASSSQISGRWLIEQYF. CDR3 DNA sequence: TGTGCCAGCAGTTCTCAGATTAGCGGGAGGTGGCTCATCGAGCAGTACTTC.

The V call is TRBV20-1, the J call TRBJ1-1; D call uncertain. Trimming took 1 base from V and 9 from J, leaving 12 bases between them. CDR3 size: 12 residues. Germline CDR1 and CDR2: DFQATT and SNEGSKA (reference sequence). The CDR3 sequence is CSARGGALKAFF. The CDR3 coding sequence is TGCAGTGCTAGAGGTGGCGCCCTAAAAGCTTTCTTT.

The chain recombines TRBV12-3 or TRBV12-4 with TRBJ1-5; perhaps TRBD1 as D (5 bases). The V gene lost 4 bases and the J gene lost 7 bases, with 11 bases spanning the gap. CDR3 length: 13 residues. Here the CDR3 reads CASSSPDIQPQHF. In DNA, the CDR3 is TGTGCCAGCAGTTCCCCGGACATCCAGCCCCAGCATTTT.

This CDR3 reads CSAEAGAVTDTQYF. Here the CDR3 DNA reads TGCAGTGCCGAAGCGGGAGCGGTTACAGATACGCAGTATTTT. V gene TRBV20-1 combines with J gene TRBJ2-3, with 8 positions matching TRBD2. CDR1 is DFQATT, CDR2 SNEGSKA, per germline (reference sequence). This CDR3 has 14 residues. With 6 bases clipped from V and 3 bases from J, the junction kept 8 bases outside the gene matches.

This clonotype came up a few times. This chain joins TRBV11-2 and TRBJ2-5; 8 nucleotides line up with TRBD2. Germline V lookup: CDR1 SGHAT, CDR2 FQNNGV. V lost 7 bases, J lost 4 bases, and 14 bases stayed unmatched. There are 16 residues in the CDR3. The CDR3 DNA reads TGTGCCAGCACCTTGATAGCGGGGATGGAAGGAGAGACCCAGTACTTC. Its translation is CASTLIAGMEGETQYF.

In this sample, this clonotype turned up a few times. The chain links TRBV7-6 to TRBJ2-7, with TRBD1 matching 9 bases. V gave up 3 bases and J gave up 6 bases; unmatched junction bases: 9. Germline-derived CDR1 and CDR2 are SGHVS and FNYEAQ. The CDR3 is 15 amino acids. The CDR3 loop reads CASSLKQGASTEQYF. The CDR3, as DNA: TGTGCCAGCAGCTTGAAACAGGGGGCCTCGACCGAGCAGTACTTC. Drawing the rest from reference TRBV7-6 and TRBJ2-7, the complete variable domain is GAGVSQSPRYKVTKRGQDVALRCDPISGHVSLYWYRQALGQGPEFLTYFNYEAQQDKSGLPNDRFSAERPEGSISTLTIQRTEQRDSAMYRCASSLKQGASTEQYFGPGTRLTVT.

The chain combines TRBV20-1 with TRBJ2-1; TRBD1 is a possible D gene (6 bases). The CDR3 contains 13 residues. V lost 8 bases to trimming and J lost 3 bases, with 14 bases between them. CDR1 DFQATT and CDR2 SNEGSKA come from the germline V gene (reference sequence). The CDR3 loop is CSPQGTNYNEQFF. In nucleotides, the CDR3 is TGCAGTCCCCAGGGGACAAACTACAATGAGCAGTTCTTC.

This chain joins TRBV7-9 and TRBJ1-2; 7 bases fit TRBD1. CDR1 is SEHNR and CDR2 is FQNEAQ in the germline V gene (reference sequence). V trimming: 5 bases; J trimming: 4 bases; junction bases outside the gene matches: 10. The CDR3 sequence is 15 residues long. CDR3 region: CASSPNLGQVYGYTF. CDR3 nucleotides: TGTGCCAGCAGCCCAAATCTAGGACAGGTCTATGGCTACACCTTC.

The chain employs TRBV27 and TRBJ2-7, with no clear D. Trimming removed 4 bases from V and 6 bases from J, with 13 bases in between. Germline loops: CDR1 MNHEY, CDR2 SMNVEV (reference sequence). The CDR3 has 13 amino acids. CDR3 coding DNA: TGTGCCAGCAGTTGGGGAAAGACGGGCGAGCAGTACTTC. It codes for CASSWGKTGEQYF.

V usage is TRBV28 and J usage is TRBJ2-1; D not certain. CDR1 is MDHEN and CDR2 is SYDVKM in the germline V gene. V lost 1 base and J 3 bases, leaving 7 bases between the germline ends. The CDR3 extends over 14 amino acids. In DNA form, the CDR3 reads TGTGCCAGCAGTTTATCGACTCGCTACAATGAGCAGTTCTTC. It codes for CASSLSTRYNEQFF.

This clonotype was counted a single time. This chain links TRBV7-2 with TRBJ2-2; 7 positions match TRBD1. Germline V gene lookup returns CDR1 SGHTA and CDR2 FQGNSA. V was clipped by 5 bases and J by 7 bases; unmatched bases: 7. The CDR3 totals 14 residues. Here the CDR3 DNA reads TGTGCCAGCAGCCGTGACAGGGTCGGCGGGGAGCTGTTTTTT. This sequence encodes CASSRDRVGGELFF. Filled out from reference TRBV7-2 and TRBJ2-2, the complete variable domain reads GAGVSQSPSNKVTEKGKDVELRCDPISGHTALYWYRQSLGQGLEFLIYFQGNSAPDKSGLPSDRFSAERTGGSVSTLTIQRTQQEDSAVYLCASSRDRVGGELFFGEGSRLTVL.

The chain carries TRBV11-2 and TRBJ2-1, with D perhaps matching TRBD1 (6 bases). The CDR3 contains 16 residues. Germline V gives CDR1 SGHAT, CDR2 FQNNGV. V was pared by 5 bases and J by 0 bases, with 14 bases between. The CDR3 reads CASSRRTVNSYNEQFF. Written as DNA, the CDR3 is TGTGCCAGCAGCCGAAGGACAGTTAACTCCTACAATGAGCAGTTCTTC. The full variable domain, rest sourced from reference TRBV11-2 and TRBJ2-1, is EAGVAQSPRYKIIEKRQSVAFWCNPISGHATLYWYQQILGQGPKLLIQFQNNGVVDDSQLPKDRFSAERLKGVDSTLKIQPAKLEDSAVYLCASSRRTVNSYNEQFFGPGTRLTVL.

This sequence joins TRBV27 and TRBJ2-7; a possible D gene is TRBD2 (6 bases). Germline V gives CDR1 MNHEY, CDR2 SMNVEV (reference sequence). The CDR3 sequence is 17 residues long. V lost 5 bases to trimming and J lost 1 base, with 21 bases between them. CDR3: CASSPRFPSAGSYEQYF. DNA for the CDR3: TGTGCCAGCAGTCCCCGTTTCCCTAGCGCCGGTTCCTACGAGCAGTACTTC.

The chain joins TRBV20-1 to TRBJ2-1; 7 bases are a match to TRBD2. Germline CDR1 DFQATT, CDR2 SNEGSKA (reference sequence). J was trimmed by 0 bases and V by 5 bases; bases with no gene match: 7. The CDR3 extends over 15 amino acids. The CDR3 nucleotides read TGCAGTGCTCCCAATTGGGAGGGCTCCTACAATGAGCAGTTCTTC. It yields the protein CSAPNWEGSYNEQFF.

The chain couples TRBV20-1 to TRBJ2-3; either TRBD1 or TRBD2 may supply D (5 bases each). V dropped 6 bases and J dropped 0 bases, with 16 bases sitting between them. Germline V gives CDR1 DFQATT, CDR2 SNEGSKA (reference sequence). The CDR3 covers 15 residues. The CDR3 loop reads CSAETRDPSTDTQYF. The CDR3 coding sequence is TGCAGTGCCGAAACTCGGGACCCTAGCACAGATACGCAGTATTTT.

The chain uses TRBV2 and TRBJ2-5; D is ambiguous. This CDR3 comprises 15 residues. Germline CDR1 and CDR2: SNHLY and FYNNEI. Trimming removed 0 bases from V and 4 bases from J, with 12 bases in between. The CDR3 DNA is TGTGCCAGCAGTGAAGCAGTCGCCAAGCGAGAGACCCAGTACTTC. It specifies CASSEAVAKRETQYF.

In regard to this clonotype: Being one base from a much bigger clone, this may be a read error. This rearrangement joins TRBV4-1 to TRBJ2-7, with D possibly being TRBD2 (6 bases). The germline V gene has CDR1 MGHRA and CDR2 YSYEKL. V dropped 3 bases and J dropped 4 bases, with 19 bases sitting between them. The CDR3 has 16 residues. DNA of the CDR3: TGCGCCAGCAGCCAGGCGGACCGGGACTGGGGATACGAGCAGTACTTC. Its translation: CASSQADRDWGYEQYF.

This chain uses TRBV30 with TRBJ2-1, with D possibly TRBD1 on 5 matching bases. The V end was cut by 3 bases, the J end by 12 bases, with 9 bases between. The CDR3 runs to 10 residues. CDR1 GTSNPN and CDR2 SVGIG come from the germline V gene (reference sequence). The chain's CDR3 is CAWSREGQFF. CDR3 in DNA: TGTGCCTGGAGCAGGGAAGGGCAGTTCTTC.

V usage is TRBV29-1 and J usage is TRBJ2-7; TRBD2 is a possible D gene (5 bases). Germline CDR1 reads SQVTM; CDR2 reads ANQGSEA. V was pared by 5 bases and J by 5 bases, with 10 bases between. CDR3 length equals 11 residues. The chain's CDR3 is CSVNRGHEQYF. CDR3 bases: TGCAGCGTTAACCGGGGTCACGAGCAGTACTTC.

This clonotype was seen a few times. The rearrangement links TRBV20-1 to TRBJ1-1; TRBD1 agrees at 7 bases. CDR1 and CDR2 from the germline V gene are DFQATT and SNEGSKA (reference sequence). CDR3 length: 16 amino acids. V dropped 0 bases and J dropped 2; count of bases not matched to a gene: 9. This CDR3 is CSARESGKGANTEAFF. CDR3 bases: TGCAGTGCTAGAGAATCCGGGAAGGGGGCCAACACTGAAGCTTTCTTT.

This clonotype was observed many times. The V gene is TRBV3-1, the J gene TRBJ2-5, with D unclear. Germline CDR1 and CDR2: LGHDT and YNNKEL (reference sequence). This CDR3 contains 11 residues. V lost 1 base and J lost 4, with 1 base in between. In DNA, the CDR3 is TGTGCCAGCAGCCAAGGAGAGACCCAGTACTTC. Its translation is CASSQGETQYF.

This sequence joins TRBV3-1 and TRBJ2-3; no firm D call. CDR3 size: 17 residues. Trimming stripped 2 bases from V and 5 bases from J, with 20 bases between. The germline V gene has CDR1 LGHDT and CDR2 YNNKEL (reference sequence). In DNA form, the CDR3 reads TGTGCCAGCAGCCAAATGGGTCTCGGCTCCTCGGGAGATACGCAGTATTTT. It specifies CASSQMGLGSSGDTQYF.